These T cell receptor beta chains were read from a single sample in a study of shared clonotypes between healthy human individuals. Assay used: immunoSEQ multiplex PCR; TCRdb lists only in-frame clones, some missing. The sample includes approximately 740,000 clones, approximately 79% of them seen just once. The sample comprised memory CD4+ T cells sorted from blood. The receptors were sampled from a woman aged 25 to 39 in good health. The CDR3 runs from the conserved cysteine through the conserved F or W. The D gene is left open where the match is weak. Rows may omit the clone size; those that give it use once, few, many or a size class.

TRBV28	NA	NA	TRBJ2-4	CASSHRSQGLQYF	TGTGCCAGCAGTCATAGATCCCAAGGCCTTCAGTACTTC
TRBV5-1	TRBD1	NA	TRBJ1-2	CASSSTGGQAIYGYTF	TGCGCCAGCAGCTCCACCGGGGGACAGGCCATCTATGGCTACACCTTC
TRBV28	NA	NA	TRBJ2-1	CASGGAYNEQFF	TGTGCCAGCGGAGGGGCCTACAATGAGCAGTTCTTC
TRBV2	NA	NA	TRBJ2-5	CASRAGPLETQYF	TGTGCCAGCAGAGCCGGTCCCTTAGAGACCCAGTACTTC
TRBV10-2	NA	NA	TRBJ2-3	CASRRALSTDTQYF	TGCGCCAGCAGGAGAGCTCTTTCCACAGATACGCAGTATTTT
TRBV18	TRBD1	NA	TRBJ2-1	CASSRLPQDRVGFNEQFF	TGTGCCAGCTCACGCCTACCGCAGGACAGGGTGGGGTTCAATGAGCAGTTCTTC
TRBV30	TRBD1	NA	TRBJ1-2	CAWSARRQGNNYGYTF	TGTGCCTGGAGTGCCCGCCGACAGGGCAATAACTATGGCTACACCTTC
TRBV4-1	NA	once	TRBJ1-3	CASSRVHGRGAGNTIYF	TGCGCCAGCAGCCGAGTTCACGGCAGGGGAGCTGGAAACACCATATATTTT
TRBV2	NA	NA	TRBJ2-5	CASAQTAQETQYF	TGTGCCAGCGCTCAGACAGCTCAAGAGACCCAGTACTTC
TRBV5-1	TRBD2	NA	TRBJ2-3	CASSQTSGSSTDTQYF	TGCGCCAGCAGCCAGACTAGCGGATCTAGCACAGATACGCAGTATTTT
TRBV5-6	NA	NA	TRBJ1-2	CASSSTRLSATSTYGYTF	TGTGCCAGCAGCTCAACTAGACTTTCTGCCACCTCCACCTATGGCTACACCTTC